The clone carrying this T cell receptor (beta chain) has a handful of counts. Combining a sample-barcoded 5' primer with a J-beta primer mix, a second PCR ran for roughly 7 to 11 cycles. TCRdb reanalysed the 5' RACE reads using MiXCR and keeps one entry per CDR3 protein. Of about 810,000 distinct CDR3 sequences in the sample, about 34% were seen once. V lost 0 bases and J lost 2, with 14 bases in between. Germline V gene sequence: CDR1 SGHRS, CDR2 YFSETQ. CDR3 length: 16 amino acids. This sample was taken from a study of blood T cells in healthy people across ages. The clonotype comes from a young man in good health. Input material: blood. The rearrangement joins TRBV5-1 to TRBJ2-5; D call uncertain. This chain's CDR3 is CASSLESDAEQETQYF. Written as DNA, the CDR3 is TGCGCCAGCAGCTTGGAGTCGGACGCGGAGCAAGAGACCCAGTACTTC.